The T cell receptor beta chain under discussion was sequenced for a study of OX40 agonist ivuxolimab in advanced cancers. As for the study in general: Dose-escalation patients' cancers were hepatocellular carcinoma, melanoma, renal cell or head and neck cancer.

Findings of the study overall: On average, CD8+ T cells showed a greater number of expanded clones than CD4+. In a subset of nonresponders, normalized T-cell clonal expansion was also low. Antigen targets of the expanded peripheral T cells went undetermined.

Only in-frame clones appear in the TCRdb table, and some are missing; sequencing was by immunoSEQ multiplex PCR. The sample yields 48,000 or so clones, 85% seen once. This CDR3 spans 13 amino acids. V was shortened by 1 base and J by 6 bases, with 9 bases between the two germline ends. Germline CDR1 reads MDHEN; CDR2 reads SYDVKM. Details on this clone: The antigen is undetermined.

This TCR came from an adult with an advanced solid tumor such as melanoma, head and neck, liver or kidney cancer. The sample was CD4+ or CD8+ T cells sorted from blood, taken in a trial of the OX40 agonist ivuxolimab. The chain employs TRBV28 and TRBJ1-2, with D unclear. The CDR3 DNA reads as TGTGCCAGCAGTTTATACAGTATGGATGGCTACACCTTC. Amino acid sequence: CASSLYSMDGYTF.